Below are 5 T cell receptor beta chains sequenced from a single sample in a study of CD8+ T cells in alopecia areata. Treatment noted: oral pan-JAK inhibitor, 5-10 mg twice daily. Extracted RNA was reverse transcribed into cDNA, the sequencing template. Profiled with immunoSEQ multiplex PCR; TCRdb holds only in-frame clones, not every one. The data show around 140,000 clones, about 88% seen once. The sequences come from CD8+ T cells sorted from blood, collected at week 4, from a patient treated with tofacitinib. The receptors were sampled from a human donor with alopecia areata.

This sequence joins TRBV7-9 and TRBJ2-3; possibly TRBD1 for D (6 bases). CDR1 is SEHNR and CDR2 is FQNEAQ in the germline V gene (reference sequence). V was pared by 6 bases and J by 14 bases, with 15 bases between. The CDR3 is made up of 11 amino acids. CDR3 protein: CASSFLGATYF. DNA for the CDR3: TGTGCCAGCAGTTTTTTGGGGGCTACGTATTTT. Full variable domain (remainder filled in from reference TRBV7-9 and TRBJ2-3): DTGVSQNPRHKITKRGQNVTFRCDPISEHNRLYWYRQTLGQGPEFLTYFQNEAQLEKSRLLSDRFSAERPKGSFSTLEIQRTEQGDSAMYLCASSFLGATYFGPGTRLTVL.

This rearrangement joins TRBV4-2 to TRBJ2-7; D is tentatively TRBD1 or TRBD2 (5 bases each). The V end was cut by 0 bases, the J end by 3 bases, with 12 bases between. The CDR3 extends over 15 amino acids. Germline V gene lookup returns CDR1 LGHNA and CDR2 YNFKEQ. The CDR3 sequence: CASSQDGGPYYEQYF. The CDR3 coding sequence is TGTGCCAGCAGCCAAGATGGGGGACCCTACTACGAGCAGTACTTC.

The chain joins TRBV7-9 to TRBJ2-3; perhaps TRBD1 as D (5 bases). Trimming cost V 6 bases and J 7 bases, with 11 bases left between them. Looked up from germline, CDR1 is SEHNR and CDR2 is FQNEAQ (reference sequence). The CDR3 is 12 amino acids. The CDR3 region is CASRPQGHTQYF. The CDR3 coding sequence is TGTGCCAGCAGGCCGCAGGGTCATACGCAGTATTTT. Together with reference TRBV7-9 and TRBJ2-3, the CDR3 gives the full variable domain: DTGVSQNPRHKITKRGQNVTFRCDPISEHNRLYWYRQTLGQGPEFLTYFQNEAQLEKSRLLSDRFSAERPKGSFSTLEIQRTEQGDSAMYLCASRPQGHTQYFGPGTRLTVL.

The chain couples TRBV4-1 to TRBJ1-2; D is unclear. Germline CDR1 reads MGHRA; CDR2 reads YSYEKL. With 1 base removed from V and 6 bases from J, the gap between germline ends came to 9 bases. The CDR3 length is 13 residues. The CDR3 DNA follows: TGCGCCAGCAGCCAAGTGCTAGAGGATGGCTACACCTTC. Protein: CASSQVLEDGYTF.

As concerns this clone: The sample holds other DNA sequences that translate to the same CDR3. V is TRBV29-1 and J is TRBJ2-1; D remains unclear. Germline lookup yields CDR1 SQVTM and CDR2 ANQGSEA. V was cut by 2 bases and J by 3 bases, with 5 bases left in between. The CDR3 contains 12 residues. The CDR3 sequence is CSVEFSYNEQFF. The CDR3 coding sequence is TGCAGCGTTGAATTCAGCTACAATGAGCAGTTCTTC.